One T cell receptor (beta chain) is described in this entry. Its antigen is as yet unknown. This sample is part of a study of cytomegalovirus exposure and HLA in healthy donors. Overall study results and limits: Within the 120 validation repertoires, first-cohort TCR clusters tended to co-occur, according to a later analysis. Cytomegalovirus-associated status was assigned to 164 TCR beta chains. Per published reports, the classifier diagnosed cytomegalovirus status with high specificity and sensitivity. Confirmation was obtained in vitro that a few CMV-associated chains are specific for CMV antigens.

This table comes from immunoSEQ multiplex PCR, and its TCRdb copy is limited to in-frame clones, with some not included. The sample yields some 310,000 clones, roughly 87% seen once. Looked up from germline, CDR1 is LNHDA and CDR2 is SQIVND (reference sequence). With V trimmed by 3 bases and J by 5 bases, 9 bases remained unmatched. The CDR3 sequence is 16 residues long. The chain combines TRBV19 with TRBJ2-2; 7 nucleotides line up with TRBD1. The sample taken for sequencing was PBMCs. This sequence was found in a man aged 25-45 years in good health and CMV-seronegative. This CDR3 reads CASSILATGATGELFF. In DNA, the CDR3 is TGTGCCAGTAGTATCTTGGCCACAGGGGCGACCGGGGAGCTGTTTTTT. Looking up the rest from reference TRBV19 and TRBJ2-2 gives the full variable domain: DGGITQSPKYLFRKEGQNVTLSCEQNLNHDAMYWYRQDPGQGLRLIYYSQIVNDFQKGDIAEGYSVSREKKESFPLTVTSAQKNPTAFYLCASSILATGATGELFFGEGSRLTVL.